One and the same sample provided the 20 T cell receptor beta chains below, sequenced in a study of T-cell reconstitution after alpha-beta-depleted transplantation in children. Preparation of the TCRbeta library used unique molecular identifiers. A single record per CDR3 protein comes from TCRdb applying MiXCR to the PCR reads. The sample has 600,000 to 700,000 distinct CDR3 sequences; approximately 17% are singletons. Sequences were derived from PBMCs from the stem cell graft donor, sampled from the stem cell graft. The receptors come from a human donor who donated a stem cell graft to a child with acute myeloid leukemia.

This clonotype was observed many times. The chain is built from TRBV29-1 and TRBJ1-2; D unresolved. From germline, CDR1 is SQVTM and CDR2 ANQGSEA. The V and J ends lost 0 bases and 4 bases respectively, with 12 bases between them. The CDR3 has 14 residues. CDR3 in DNA: TGCAGCGTTGAAGATCGGAGAAGGAGCTATGGCTACACCTTC. Protein sequence: CSVEDRRRSYGYTF.

This clonotype was detected ten times or more. V usage is TRBV20-1 and J usage is TRBJ2-2; TRBD1 is a possible D gene (5 bases). The CDR3 spans 14 residues. CDR1 is DFQATT and CDR2 is SNEGSKA in the germline V gene (reference sequence). V was cut by 5 bases and J by 0 bases, with 10 bases left in between. CDR3 loop: CSAPKGSNTGELFF. In DNA form, the CDR3 reads TGCAGTGCTCCCAAGGGGTCGAACACCGGGGAGCTGTTTTTT.

As regards this clonotype: The CDR3 carries no conserved terminal phenylalanine or tryptophan, so it likely arises from a read error. This chain connects TRBV12-3 or TRBV12-4 to TRBJ1-4; 7 bases match TRBD1. J gave up 8 bases and V 3 bases, and 6 bases lay outside the gene matches. The CDR3 is 14 residues long. CDR3 DNA sequence: TGTGCCAGCAGTTTCGAGGGGGCGCGGGAAAAACTGTTTTCT. This encodes CASSFEGAREKLFS.

The CDR3 DNA reads TGTGCCAGCAGCTCGGACAGTAGAAGGCGAGGATTCACAGATACGCAGTATTTT. The encoded protein is CASSSDSRRRGFTDTQYF. The rearrangement joins TRBV11-1 to TRBJ2-3; the D gene is possibly TRBD1 (6 bases). The CDR3 is 18 residues long. V dropped 4 bases and J dropped 2 bases, with 22 bases sitting between them. Germline V lookup: CDR1 SGHAT, CDR2 FQDESV (reference sequence).

This clonotype has just one count. The rearrangement uses TRBV6-2 or TRBV6-3 and TRBJ2-3, with D perhaps given as TRBD1 or TRBD2 (6 bases each). The CDR3 extends over 16 amino acids. CDR1 MNHEY and CDR2 SVGEGT come from the germline V gene. The V end lost 2 bases, the J end lost 7 bases, and 19 bases lay between the germline ends. CDR3 DNA: TGTGCCAGCAGTTACGCTCGGCGGGACATCCTTTATACGCAGTATTTT. Its protein is CASSYARRDILYTQYF.

The chain combines TRBV7-2 with TRBJ1-1; D is unclear. The CDR3 extends over 14 amino acids. The germline CDR1 and CDR2 sequences are SGHTA and FQGNSA. V shed 1 base and J shed 1 base, with 7 bases lying between them. The CDR3 DNA reads as TGTGCCAGCAGCTTAGGGCCCAGGAACACTGAAGCTTTCTTT. Translation gives CASSLGPRNTEAFF.

This clonotype was counted ten times or more. The CDR3 reads CSAKDRGRGMGYTF. The CDR3 DNA reads as TGCAGTGCTAAAGACAGGGGGCGAGGTATGGGCTACACCTTC. The chain joins TRBV20-1 to TRBJ1-2, with TRBD1 matching over 10 bases. In germline, CDR1 is DFQATT, CDR2 SNEGSKA (reference sequence). Losses at the gene ends were 4 bases for V and 8 bases for J; bases not matched to a gene: 10. This CDR3 contains 14 residues.

The rearrangement links TRBV5-1 to TRBJ2-7; TRBD1 is a possible D gene (5 bases). The CDR3 covers 15 residues. The V gene lost 0 bases and the J gene lost 2 bases, with 12 bases spanning the gap. Germline CDR1 SGHRS, CDR2 YFSETQ. This CDR3 reads CASSLVVTGTYEQYF. CDR3 in DNA: TGCGCCAGCAGCTTGGTCGTAACAGGAACCTACGAGCAGTACTTC.

The table lists this clonotype with a few counts. This chain joins TRBV5-1 and TRBJ2-3; 9 bases align to TRBD2. The CDR3 runs to 17 residues. V trimming: 3 bases; J trimming: 2 bases; junction bases outside the gene matches: 10. Germline values: CDR1 SGHRS, CDR2 YFSETQ. This CDR3 reads CASSSLASGDLTDTQYF. CDR3 sequence (DNA): TGCGCCAGCAGCTCCCTTGCTAGCGGGGATCTCACAGATACGCAGTATTTT.

This clonotype was seen many times. The chain links TRBV20-1 to TRBJ2-3, with D unresolved. Germline-derived CDR1 and CDR2 are DFQATT and SNEGSKA (reference sequence). V was shortened by 0 bases and J by 0 bases, with 13 bases between the two germline ends. This CDR3 contains 16 residues. DNA for the CDR3: TGCAGTGCTAGAGACCTAGACGGATATAGCACAGATACGCAGTATTTT. It codes for CSARDLDGYSTDTQYF.

This clonotype was detected only a few times. The rearrangement joins TRBV5-1 to TRBJ2-3, with 11 positions matching TRBD2. In germline, CDR1 is SGHRS, CDR2 YFSETQ. Unmatched junction bases numbered 5, after V lost 0 bases and J lost 5 bases. This CDR3 has 16 amino acids. Here the CDR3 reads CASSLALAGGVDTQYF. The CDR3 bases are TGCGCCAGCAGCTTGGCCCTAGCGGGAGGAGTAGATACGCAGTATTTT.

This clonotype was picked up many times. The genes are TRBV6-1 and TRBJ2-7; D not resolved. The V end lost 6 bases, the J end lost 0 bases, and 12 bases lay between the germline ends. The germline CDR1 and CDR2 sequences are MNHNS and SASEGT. There are 14 residues in the CDR3. The CDR3 nucleotides are TGTGCCAGCAGACCTGACTTCAGCTCCTACGAGCAGTACGTC. Protein product: CASRPDFSSYEQYV.

The chain uses TRBV9 and TRBJ1-1, with a tentative D call TRBD1 (6 bases). The CDR3 has 14 residues. The V end was cut by 4 bases, the J end by 2 bases, with 12 bases between. Germline-derived CDR1 and CDR2 are SGDLS and YYNGEE. CDR3 sequence reads: CASSPRQENTEAFF. The CDR3 nucleotides are TGTGCCAGCAGCCCTCGACAGGAAAACACTGAAGCTTTCTTT. The variable domain in full, with the rest retrieved from reference TRBV9 and TRBJ1-1, is DSGVTQTPKHLITATGQRVTLRCSPRSGDLSVYWYQQSLDQGLQFLIQYYNGEERAKGNILERFSAQQFPDLHSELNLSSLELGDSALYFCASSPRQENTEAFFGQGTRLTVV.

This clonotype was counted at least ten times. V usage is TRBV29-1 and J usage is TRBJ1-4; no clear D. From germline, CDR1 is SQVTM and CDR2 ANQGSEA. V gave up 4 bases and J gave up 5 bases, with 20 bases separating them. The CDR3 has 16 amino acids. The CDR3 DNA is TGCAGCGTTGCGATGGAGACAAACGTGGAGAATGAAAAACTGTTTTTT. It is translated as CSVAMETNVENEKLFF.

Notes on this clonotype: Since a much larger clone is just one base distant, this may be a read error. This sequence joins TRBV29-1 and TRBJ1-4; D is undetermined. The CDR3 is 13 amino acids. Per germline, CDR1 SQVTM and CDR2 ANQGSEA. The CDR3 coding sequence is TGCAGCGTTGAAACGCGGTCGGTTGAAAAACTGTATTTT. Translated, it gives CSVETRSVEKLYF.

The chain joins TRBV29-1 to TRBJ2-2; 8 bases line up with TRBD1. V gave up 4 bases and J gave up 4 bases; unmatched junction bases: 8. CDR1 SQVTM and CDR2 ANQGSEA come from the germline V gene. The CDR3 extends over 15 amino acids. The CDR3 DNA follows: TGCAGCGTTGCCGGACAGGGTGCCTTCACCGGGGAGCTGTTTTTT. Protein product: CSVAGQGAFTGELFF.

This clonotype appeared a few times. A much larger clonotype is one base distant, so this may be a read error. The V call is TRBV7-9, the J call TRBJ1-1; the D is unclear. Germline loops: CDR1 SEHNR, CDR2 FQNEAQ (reference sequence). This CDR3 spans 13 amino acids. V was clipped by 4 bases and J by 1 base, with 7 bases between them. CDR3 bases: TGTGCCAGCAGCTGGCCAGGGAACACTGAAGCTTTCTTT. Protein sequence: CASSWPGNTEAFF.

This clonotype was found many times. This sequence joins TRBV7-2 and TRBJ1-3; 7 bases agree with TRBD1. Germline V CDR1 and CDR2: SGHTA, FQGNSA. The V and J ends lost 1 base and 0 bases, in that order; junction bases with no gene match: 6. The CDR3 is made up of 17 amino acids. The CDR3 is CASSLGGTATSGNTIYF. In DNA, the CDR3 is TGTGCCAGCAGCTTAGGAGGGACAGCAACCTCTGGAAACACCATATATTTT.

This clonotype was seen only a few times. The rearrangement links TRBV7-2 to TRBJ2-7; D is possibly TRBD1 (6 bases). The CDR3 has 15 residues. Germline CDR1 and CDR2: SGHTA and FQGNSA. V lost 2 bases and J 2 bases, leaving 13 bases between the germline ends. The CDR3 region has the DNA TGTGCCAGCAGCTTACGGCCAGGGGCCCCCTACGAGCAGTACTTC. It yields the protein CASSLRPGAPYEQYF. Drawing the rest from reference TRBV7-2 and TRBJ2-7, the complete variable domain is GAGVSQSPSNKVTEKGKDVELRCDPISGHTALYWYRQSLGQGLEFLIYFQGNSAPDKSGLPSDRFSAERTGGSVSTLTIQRTQQEDSAVYLCASSLRPGAPYEQYFGPGTRLTVT.

Ten or more counts support this clonotype. V usage is TRBV6-1 and J usage is TRBJ1-2; TRBD1 agrees at 7 bases. CDR3 length equals 14 residues. Per germline, CDR1 MNHNS and CDR2 SASEGT. V dropped 4 bases and J dropped 4; count of bases not matched to a gene: 6. This CDR3 is CASSAGTVIYGYTF. The CDR3 DNA is TGTGCCAGCAGTGCCGGGACAGTTATCTATGGCTACACCTTC.